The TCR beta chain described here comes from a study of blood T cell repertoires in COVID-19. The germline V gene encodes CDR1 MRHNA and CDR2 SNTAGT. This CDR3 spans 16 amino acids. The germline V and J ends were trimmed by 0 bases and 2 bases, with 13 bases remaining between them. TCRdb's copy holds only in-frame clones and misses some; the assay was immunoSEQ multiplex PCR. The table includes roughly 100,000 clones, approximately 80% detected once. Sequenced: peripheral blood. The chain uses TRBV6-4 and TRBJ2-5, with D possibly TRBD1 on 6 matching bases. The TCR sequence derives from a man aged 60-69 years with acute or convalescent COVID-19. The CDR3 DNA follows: TGTGCCAGCAGTGACTCCTCAAGCAGGGGACAAGAGACCCAGTACTTC. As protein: CASSDSSSRGQETQYF.